This TCR beta chain was captured by sequencing in a study of blood T cell repertoires in COVID-19. In the authors' workflow: Scientists estimated how many nucleated cells there were by amplifying reference gene primers. Using immunoSEQ multiplex PCR, the repertoire was profiled, and TCRdb retains in-frame clones only, with some absent. V and J calls and clone size are given by that table; D and trimming were obtained from the DNA. The sample carries approximately 400,000 clones, 91% recorded once. This clone has just a few counts. The study recruited people aged roughly 18 to 95 years across under 25 US areas. Donors were grouped by their self-reported clinical history. This clonotype originated in a middle-aged woman who had been exposed to COVID-19. The specimen was PBMCs or T cells enriched from blood (not recorded which).

DNA for the CDR3: TGCGCCAGCAGTGAGGTCCTCCGCGGGGAGCTGTTTTTT. Encoded protein: CASSEVLRGELFF. J is TRBJ2-2 and V is TRBV10-1; D is unresolved. This CDR3 is 13 amino acids long. Trimming cost V 2 bases and J 7 bases, with 8 bases left between them. The germline CDR1 and CDR2 sequences are WNHNN and SYGVQD (reference sequence).